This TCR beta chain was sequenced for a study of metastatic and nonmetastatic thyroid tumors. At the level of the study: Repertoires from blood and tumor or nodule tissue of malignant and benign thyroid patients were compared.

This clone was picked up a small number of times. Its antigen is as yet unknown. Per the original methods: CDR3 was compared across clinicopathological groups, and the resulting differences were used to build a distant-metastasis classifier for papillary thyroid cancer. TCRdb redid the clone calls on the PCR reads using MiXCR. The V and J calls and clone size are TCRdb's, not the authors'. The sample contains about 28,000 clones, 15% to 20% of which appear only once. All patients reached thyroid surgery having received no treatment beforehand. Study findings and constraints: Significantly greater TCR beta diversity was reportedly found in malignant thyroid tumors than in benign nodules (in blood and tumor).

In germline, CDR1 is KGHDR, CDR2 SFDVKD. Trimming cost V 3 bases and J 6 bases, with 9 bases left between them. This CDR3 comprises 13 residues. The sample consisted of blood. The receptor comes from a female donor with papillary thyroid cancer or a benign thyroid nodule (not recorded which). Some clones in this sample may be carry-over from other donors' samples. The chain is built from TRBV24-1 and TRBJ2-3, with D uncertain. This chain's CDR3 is CATSDPPGDTQYF. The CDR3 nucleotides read TGTGCCACCAGTGATCCCCCTGGTGATACGCAGTATTTT.